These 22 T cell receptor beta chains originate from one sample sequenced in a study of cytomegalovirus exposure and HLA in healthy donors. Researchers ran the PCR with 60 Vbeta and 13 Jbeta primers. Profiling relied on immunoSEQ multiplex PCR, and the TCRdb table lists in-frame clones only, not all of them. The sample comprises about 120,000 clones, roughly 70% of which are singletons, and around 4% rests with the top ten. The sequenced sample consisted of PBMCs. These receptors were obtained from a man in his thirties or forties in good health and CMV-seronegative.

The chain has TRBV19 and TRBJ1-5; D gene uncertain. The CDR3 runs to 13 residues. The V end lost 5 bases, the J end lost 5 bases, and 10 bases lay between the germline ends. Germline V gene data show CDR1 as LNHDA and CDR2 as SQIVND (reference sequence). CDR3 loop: CASSGQLYQPQHF. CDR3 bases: TGTGCCAGTAGTGGGCAATTATATCAGCCCCAGCATTTT.

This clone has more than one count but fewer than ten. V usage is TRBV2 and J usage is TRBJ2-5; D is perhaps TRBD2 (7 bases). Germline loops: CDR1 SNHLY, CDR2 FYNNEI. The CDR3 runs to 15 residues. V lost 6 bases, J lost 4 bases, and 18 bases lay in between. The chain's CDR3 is CASSGGAGAAETQYF. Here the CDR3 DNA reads TGTGCCAGCAGCGGAGGGGCGGGGGCGGCAGAGACCCAGTACTTC. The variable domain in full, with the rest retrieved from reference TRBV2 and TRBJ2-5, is EPEVTQTPSHQVTQMGQEVILRCVPISNHLYFYWYRQILGQKVEFLVSFYNNEISEKSEIFDDQFSVERPDGSNFTLKIRSTKLEDSAMYFCASSGGAGAAETQYFGPGTRLLVL.

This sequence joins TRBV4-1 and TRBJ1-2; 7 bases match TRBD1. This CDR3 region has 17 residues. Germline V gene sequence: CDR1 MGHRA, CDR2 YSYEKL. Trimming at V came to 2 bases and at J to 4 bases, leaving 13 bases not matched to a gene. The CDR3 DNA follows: TGCGCCAGCAGCCAACCCCGCGGGCCCGGGACAGTCTATGGCTACACCTTC. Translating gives CASSQPRGPGTVYGYTF.

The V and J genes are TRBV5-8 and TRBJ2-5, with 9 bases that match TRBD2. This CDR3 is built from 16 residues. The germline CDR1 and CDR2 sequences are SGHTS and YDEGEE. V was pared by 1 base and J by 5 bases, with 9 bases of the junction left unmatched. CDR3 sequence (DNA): TGTGCCAGCAGCTTGAGAGCGCGGGGGGGCGGGGAGACCCAGTACTTC. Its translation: CASSLRARGGGETQYF.

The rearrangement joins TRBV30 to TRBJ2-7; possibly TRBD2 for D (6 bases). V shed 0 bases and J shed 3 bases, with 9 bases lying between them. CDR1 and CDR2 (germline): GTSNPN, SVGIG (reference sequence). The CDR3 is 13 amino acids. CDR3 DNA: TGTGCCTGGAGTGTAGGACTATTCTACGAGCAGTACTTC. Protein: CAWSVGLFYEQYF.

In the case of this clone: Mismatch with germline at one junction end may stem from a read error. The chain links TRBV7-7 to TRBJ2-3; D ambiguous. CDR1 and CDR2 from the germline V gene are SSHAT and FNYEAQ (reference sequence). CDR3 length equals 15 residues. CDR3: CASSLGGRSTDTQYF. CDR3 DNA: TGTGCTAGCAGCTTAGGTGGCAGGAGCACAGATACGCAGTATTTT.

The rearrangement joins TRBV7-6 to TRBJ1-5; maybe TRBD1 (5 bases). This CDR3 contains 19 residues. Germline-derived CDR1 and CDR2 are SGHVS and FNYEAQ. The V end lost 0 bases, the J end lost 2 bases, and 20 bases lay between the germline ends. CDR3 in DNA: TGTGCCAGCAGCTTAGCGTGGGACTACAGTGGGGACGGCAATCAGCCCCAGCATTTT. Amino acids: CASSLAWDYSGDGNQPQHF.

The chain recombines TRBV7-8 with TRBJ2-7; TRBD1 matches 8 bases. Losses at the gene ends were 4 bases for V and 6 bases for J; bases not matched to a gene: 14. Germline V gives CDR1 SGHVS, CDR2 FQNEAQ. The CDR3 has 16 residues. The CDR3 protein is CASSSIDRGLGGEQYF. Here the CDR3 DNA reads TGTGCCAGCAGCTCTATTGACAGGGGCTTAGGTGGCGAGCAGTACTTC.

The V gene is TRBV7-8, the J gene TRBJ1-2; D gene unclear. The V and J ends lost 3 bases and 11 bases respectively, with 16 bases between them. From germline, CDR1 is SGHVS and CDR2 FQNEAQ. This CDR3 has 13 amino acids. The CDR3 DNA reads TGTGCCAGCAGCTTTTCGGCTTCTAGCGGGTACACCTTC. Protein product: CASSFSASSGYTF.

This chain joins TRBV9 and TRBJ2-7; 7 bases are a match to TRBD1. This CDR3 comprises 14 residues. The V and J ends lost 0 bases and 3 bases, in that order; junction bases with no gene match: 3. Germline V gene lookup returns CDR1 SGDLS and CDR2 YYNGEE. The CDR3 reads CASSVDAGGYEQYF. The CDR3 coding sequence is TGTGCCAGCAGCGTAGACGCAGGGGGCTACGAGCAGTACTTC. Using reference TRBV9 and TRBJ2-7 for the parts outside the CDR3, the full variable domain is DSGVTQTPKHLITATGQRVTLRCSPRSGDLSVYWYQQSLDQGLQFLIQYYNGEERAKGNILERFSAQQFPDLHSELNLSSLELGDSALYFCASSVDAGGYEQYFGPGTRLTVT.

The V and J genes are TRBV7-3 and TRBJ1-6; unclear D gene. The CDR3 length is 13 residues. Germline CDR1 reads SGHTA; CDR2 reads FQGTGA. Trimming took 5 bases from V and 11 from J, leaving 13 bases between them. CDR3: CASSPQPGTPLHF. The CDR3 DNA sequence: TGTGCCAGCAGCCCTCAGCCAGGCACACCCCTCCACTTT.

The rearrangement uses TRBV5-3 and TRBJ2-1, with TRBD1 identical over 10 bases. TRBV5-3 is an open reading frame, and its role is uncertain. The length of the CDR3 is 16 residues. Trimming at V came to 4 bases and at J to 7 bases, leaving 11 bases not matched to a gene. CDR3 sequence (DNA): TGTGCCAGAAGCGCAATTGGGACAGGGGTTCGGAATGAGCAGTTCTTC. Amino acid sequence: CARSAIGTGVRNEQFF.

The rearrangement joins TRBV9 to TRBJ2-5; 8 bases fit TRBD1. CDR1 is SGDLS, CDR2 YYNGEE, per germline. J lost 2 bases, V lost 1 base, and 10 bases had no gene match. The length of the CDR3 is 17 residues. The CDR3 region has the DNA TGTGCCAGCAGCGTACGGCCAGGACAGGGTCTACAAGAGACCCAGTACTTC. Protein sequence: CASSVRPGQGLQETQYF.

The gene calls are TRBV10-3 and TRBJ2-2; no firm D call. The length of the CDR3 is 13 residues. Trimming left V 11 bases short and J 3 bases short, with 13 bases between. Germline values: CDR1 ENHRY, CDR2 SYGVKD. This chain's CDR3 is CAARSGYTGELFF. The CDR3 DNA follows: TGTGCCGCCCGGTCGGGTTACACCGGGGAGCTGTTTTTT.

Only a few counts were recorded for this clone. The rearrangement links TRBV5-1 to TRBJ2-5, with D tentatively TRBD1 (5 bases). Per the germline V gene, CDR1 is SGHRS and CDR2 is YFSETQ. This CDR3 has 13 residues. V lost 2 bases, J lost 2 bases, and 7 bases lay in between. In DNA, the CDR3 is TGCGCCAGCAGCTTTTACAGGCAAGAGACCCAGTACTTC. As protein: CASSFYRQETQYF.

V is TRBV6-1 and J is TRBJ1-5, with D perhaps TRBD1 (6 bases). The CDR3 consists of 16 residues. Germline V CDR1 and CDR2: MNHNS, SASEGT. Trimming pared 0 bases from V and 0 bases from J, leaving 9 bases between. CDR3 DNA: TGTGCCAGCAGTGAAGCTACAGGGTATAGCAATCAGCCCCAGCATTTT. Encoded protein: CASSEATGYSNQPQHF.

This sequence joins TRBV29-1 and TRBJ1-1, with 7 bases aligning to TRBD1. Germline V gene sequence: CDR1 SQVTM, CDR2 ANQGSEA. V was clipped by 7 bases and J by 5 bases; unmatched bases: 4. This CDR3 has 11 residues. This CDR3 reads CSGGQSTEAFF. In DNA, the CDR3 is TGCAGCGGGGGACAGTCGACTGAAGCTTTCTTT.

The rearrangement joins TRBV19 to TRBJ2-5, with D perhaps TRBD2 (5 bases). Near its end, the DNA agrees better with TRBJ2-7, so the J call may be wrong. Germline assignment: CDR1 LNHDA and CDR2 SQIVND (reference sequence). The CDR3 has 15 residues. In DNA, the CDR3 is TGTGCCAGTAGTATTGGGAGCAGTTACCCCTACGAGCAGTACTTC. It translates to CASSIGSSYPYEQYF.

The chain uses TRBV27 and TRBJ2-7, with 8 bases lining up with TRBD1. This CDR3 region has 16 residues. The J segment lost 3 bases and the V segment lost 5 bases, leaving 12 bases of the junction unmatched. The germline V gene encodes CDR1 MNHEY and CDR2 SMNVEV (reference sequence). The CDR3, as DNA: TGTGCCAGCAGTCCGGCAGGGGGCGAAACCATCTACGAGCAGTACTTC. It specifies CASSPAGGETIYEQYF.

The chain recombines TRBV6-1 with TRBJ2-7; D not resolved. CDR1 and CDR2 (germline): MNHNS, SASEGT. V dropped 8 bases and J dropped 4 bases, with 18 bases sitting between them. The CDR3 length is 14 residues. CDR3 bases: TGTGCCAGCGGCCTGACGAGCAGCGCGTACGAGCAGTACTTC. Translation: CASGLTSSAYEQYF.

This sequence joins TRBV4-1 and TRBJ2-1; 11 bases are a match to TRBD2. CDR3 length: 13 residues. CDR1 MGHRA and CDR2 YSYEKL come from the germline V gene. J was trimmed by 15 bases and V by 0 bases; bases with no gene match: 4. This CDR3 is CASSQDPGLAVFF. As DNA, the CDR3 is TGCGCCAGCAGCCAAGATCCGGGACTAGCGGTGTTCTTC.

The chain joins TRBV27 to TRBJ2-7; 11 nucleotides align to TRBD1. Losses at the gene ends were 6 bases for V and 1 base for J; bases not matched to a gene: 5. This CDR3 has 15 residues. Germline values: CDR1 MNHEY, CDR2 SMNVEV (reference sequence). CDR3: CASSLDRGLSYEQYF. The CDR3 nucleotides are TGTGCCAGCAGCCTGGACAGGGGGCTATCCTACGAGCAGTACTTC.